A selection of T cell receptor beta chains follows, all from one sample in a study of T cell changes during pregnancy in multiple sclerosis. TCRdb keeps only in-frame clones here, not all; method: immunoSEQ multiplex PCR. The sample comprises about 120,000 clones, roughly 92% of which are singletons, and under 7% rests with the top ten. Sequences were derived from peripheral blood, sampled before pregnancy. These receptors came from a female donor with multiple sclerosis, enrolled in a pregnancy study. Both conserved end residues are part of each CDR3. D genes are given only for firm matches. Clone sizes are given selectively: once, few, many, or a class where the clone is expanded.

j_call,v_call,clone_size,d_call,cdr3_nt,cdr3_aa
TRBJ1-3,TRBV7-9,-,-,TGTGCCAGCAGCCCCCGAGGACTGAACTCTGGAAACACCATATATTTT,CASSPRGLNSGNTIYF
TRBJ1-5,TRBV28,once,TRBD1,TGTGCCAGCAGCACCTACCAGACAGGGGTTAGCAATCAGCCCCAGCATTTT,CASSTYQTGVSNQPQHF
TRBJ2-1,TRBV5-1,-,TRBD1,TGCGCCAGCAGCTTGAGGACAGGGGTGGGCAATGAGCAGTTCTTC,CASSLRTGVGNEQFF
TRBJ1-5,TRBV18,-,-,TGTGCCAGCTCACCCGGGGAGGATCAGCCCCAGCATTTT,CASSPGEDQPQHF
TRBJ2-2,TRBV27,-,-,TGTGCCAGCAGTAGCAGGGGTGGTGAGACCGGGGAGCTGTTTTTT,CASSSRGGETGELFF
TRBJ1-2,TRBV29-1,-,-,TGCAGCGTTGAAGCCCTCGGACAGTCCGAACAAGGCTACACCTTC,CSVEALGQSEQGYTF
TRBJ2-5,TRBV15,-,TRBD1,TGTGCCACGCACCTGGGACAGGGGGTCAACGAAGAGACCCAGTACTTC,CATHLGQGVNEETQYF
TRBJ1-1,TRBV19,-,-,TGTGCCAGTAGTATAACCCGTGACAGACCGAACACTGAAGCTTTCTTT,CASSITRDRPNTEAFF
TRBJ1-4,TRBV19,-,-,TGTGCCAGTACTTATTCTAATAATGAAAAACTGTTTTTT,CASTYSNNEKLFF
TRBJ2-5,TRBV27,-,TRBD1,TGTGCCAGCAGTTTCCGGGACAGGGTTGGAGAGACCCAGTACTTC,CASSFRDRVGETQYF
TRBJ2-5,TRBV7-9,-,-,TGTGCCAGCAGCCCGGGGCGGGGGACCCAGTACTTC,CASSPGRGTQYF
TRBJ1-3,TRBV27,-,-,TGTGCCAGCAGTTACACCAGGGGTGCTGGAAACACCATATATTTT,CASSYTRGAGNTIYF
TRBJ2-5,TRBV6-1,-,-,TGTGCCAGCACCGTGGCCAGCCAAGAGACCCAGTACTTC,CASTVASQETQYF
TRBJ2-1,TRBV6-4,-,-,TGTGCCAGCAGCGTGTCCCCCCAGGGTGAGCAGTTCTTC,CASSVSPQGEQFF
TRBJ1-2,TRBV28,-,-,TGTGCCAGCAGTTTATCGGCGGGACGTTTCTATGGCTACACCTTC,CASSLSAGRFYGYTF
TRBJ1-6,TRBV15,-,-,TGTGCCACCAGCGGGGGAGGTTCACCCCTCCACTTT,CATSGGGSPLHF
TRBJ2-2,TRBV9,-,TRBD2,TGTGCCAGCAGTGGGACTAGCGGGGGGGGAAACACCGGGGAGCTGTTTTTT,CASSGTSGGGNTGELFF
TRBJ2-7,TRBV7-3,-,-,TGTGCCAGCAGCCTAAGGGTGAGGGACGAGCAGTACTTC,CASSLRVRDEQYF
TRBJ2-1,TRBV6-4,-,-,TGTGCCAGCAGCCCCGAGAGGGGGTCGAATGAGCAGTTCTTC,CASSPERGSNEQFF
TRBJ1-2,TRBV2,few,-,TGTGCCAGCAGCGACAGGCCCTATGGCTACACCTTC,CASSDRPYGYTF
TRBJ2-5,TRBV15,-,-,TGTGCCACCGGCAGGCGGCAGATCCAAGAGACCCAGTACTTC,CATGRRQIQETQYF
TRBJ1-1,TRBV5-1,-,TRBD1,TGCGCCAGCAGCCAAGGGACAGGGTGGGACACTGAAGCTTTCTTT,CASSQGTGWDTEAFF